This entry concerns a single T cell receptor beta chain. Its cognate antigen is unknown. The entry originates in a study of shared clonotypes between healthy human individuals. Study-wide results and limits: A generally larger estimated richness was seen in naive subsets than in memory subsets.

V was cut by 1 base and J by 13 bases, with 16 bases left in between. The germline CDR1 and CDR2 sequences are SGHTA and FQGNSA. The CDR3 has 13 residues. The table came from immunoSEQ multiplex PCR; TCRdb's copy has only in-frame clones and leaves some out. This sample has about 960,000 clones, with around 80% found just once. The material sequenced was memory CD4+ T cells sorted from blood. Described subset: CD45RA-negative fraction. The rearrangement uses TRBV7-2 and TRBJ1-2; TRBD1 might be the D (6 bases). The source is a man aged 18-30 years in good health. CDR3 bases: TGTGCCAGCAGCTTAGGGGGGGCAGGGCGCGGCACCTTC. It encodes CASSLGGAGRGTF.